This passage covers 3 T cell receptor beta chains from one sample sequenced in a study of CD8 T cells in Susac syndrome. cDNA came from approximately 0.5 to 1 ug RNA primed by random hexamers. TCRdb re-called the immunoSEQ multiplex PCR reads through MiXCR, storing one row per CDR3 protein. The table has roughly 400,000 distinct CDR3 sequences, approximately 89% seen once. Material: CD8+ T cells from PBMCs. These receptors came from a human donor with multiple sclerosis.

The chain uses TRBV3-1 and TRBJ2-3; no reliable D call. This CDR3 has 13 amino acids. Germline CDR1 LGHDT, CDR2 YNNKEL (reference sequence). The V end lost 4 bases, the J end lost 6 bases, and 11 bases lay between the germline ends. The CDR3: CASSPTWVDTQYF. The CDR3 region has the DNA TGTGCCAGCAGCCCCACCTGGGTGGATACGCAGTATTTT.

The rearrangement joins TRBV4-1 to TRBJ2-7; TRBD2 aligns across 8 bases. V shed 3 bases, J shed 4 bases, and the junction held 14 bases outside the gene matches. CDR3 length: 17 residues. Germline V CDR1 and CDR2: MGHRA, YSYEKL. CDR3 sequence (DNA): TGCGCCAGCAGCCACCTGACGGGGGGGGGCCTAACTTACGAGCAGTACTTC. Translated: CASSHLTGGGLTYEQYF.

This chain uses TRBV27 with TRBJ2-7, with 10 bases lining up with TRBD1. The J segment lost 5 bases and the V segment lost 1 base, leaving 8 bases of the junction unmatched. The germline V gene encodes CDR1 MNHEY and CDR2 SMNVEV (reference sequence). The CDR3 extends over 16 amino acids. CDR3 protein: CASSLFPGQGRNEQYF. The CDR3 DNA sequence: TGTGCCAGCAGTTTATTTCCGGGACAGGGGAGAAACGAGCAGTACTTC.